Below are 10 T cell receptor beta chains sequenced from a single sample in a study of cytomegalovirus exposure and HLA in healthy donors (dated by TCRdb to about 2017). Library creation used the immunoSEQ multiplex PCR assay. For the multiplex PCR, a mixture combining 60 forward primers for TCR Vbeta segments and 13 reverse primers for TCR Jbeta segments was used. The source is immuneACCESS, and TCRdb retained only in-frame sequences with V and J called. Part of the clones is not carried over; for the studies checked, unresolved V genes explain less than half of this, and the remainder is unexplained. The sample table lists roughly 100,000 clones, 75% to 85% of them with a count of one. The ten largest account for roughly 1.6% of the sample. The sequencing input was PBMCs. The receptors come from a man aged 45-65 years in good health and CMV-seronegative.

V and J are TRBV5-5 and TRBJ2-7; 7 nucleotides align to TRBD1. This CDR3 comprises 17 residues. J gave up 6 bases and V 4 bases, and 19 bases lay outside the gene matches. The V gene's germline CDR1 is SGHKS and CDR2 YYEKEE (reference sequence). The CDR3 nucleotides read TGTGCCAGCAGCCGACAGGGAGTAGGTATTAGGAATGTCGAGCAGTACGTC. It translates to CASSRQGVGIRNVEQYV.

The V and J genes are TRBV2 and TRBJ1-4, with 7 bases that match TRBD1. The V segment lost 2 bases and the J segment 5 bases; nucleotides outside the gene matches: 5. CDR1 and CDR2 from the germline V gene are SNHLY and FYNNEI. CDR3 length: 15 residues. This chain's CDR3 is CASSELGQSNEKLFF. CDR3 bases: TGTGCCAGCAGTGAACTGGGACAGTCCAATGAAAAACTGTTTTTT.

The chain couples TRBV28 to TRBJ1-2, with 9 bases lining up with TRBD1. Germline trimming cut 9 bases from V and 7 bases from J; bases unmatched to any gene: 9. The germline V gene has CDR1 MDHEN and CDR2 SYDVKM. This CDR3 has 13 amino acids. This CDR3 reads CASRTGGFSGYTF. The CDR3 bases are TGTGCCAGTCGAACAGGGGGCTTTAGTGGCTACACCTTC.

The rearrangement links TRBV19 to TRBJ1-6, with D uncertain. Trimming pared 2 bases from V and 6 bases from J, leaving 11 bases between. The germline V gene encodes CDR1 LNHDA and CDR2 SQIVND (reference sequence). CDR3 size: 15 residues. The CDR3 protein is CASSISQISNSPLHF. In DNA form, the CDR3 reads TGTGCCAGTAGTATAAGTCAAATCAGTAATTCACCCCTCCACTTT. The full variable domain, in which reference TRBV19 and TRBJ1-6 provide the parts outside the CDR3, is DGGITQSPKYLFRKEGQNVTLSCEQNLNHDAMYWYRQDPGQGLRLIYYSQIVNDFQKGDIAEGYSVSREKKESFPLTVTSAQKNPTAFYLCASSISQISNSPLHFGNGTRLTVT.

The chain has TRBV11-3 and TRBJ2-2, with D perhaps TRBD2 (5 bases). The V and J ends lost 5 bases and 0 bases respectively, with 7 bases between them. The CDR3 extends over 14 amino acids. Germline CDR1 is SGHNT and CDR2 is YENEEA. This CDR3 reads CASSPGANTGELFF. In DNA, the CDR3 is TGTGCCAGCAGCCCCGGGGCGAACACCGGGGAGCTGTTTTTT. Combining the CDR3 with reference TRBV11-3 and TRBJ2-2 gives the whole variable domain EAGVVQSPRYKIIEKKQPVAFWCNPISGHNTLYWYLQNLGQGPELLIRYENEEAVDDSQLPKDRFSAERLKGVDSTLKIQPAELGDSAVYLCASSPGANTGELFFGEGSRLTVL.

This chain connects TRBV14 to TRBJ2-1; 11 bases agree with TRBD2. This CDR3 has 19 residues. The V gene's germline CDR1 is SGHDN and CDR2 FVKESK. CDR3 nucleotides: TGTGTCACGGCCAAGTCGAGACTAGCGGGGAGAGGGCTGTACAATGAGCAGTTCTTC. It encodes CVTAKSRLAGRGLYNEQFF.

This clone was picked up a small number of times. The V call is TRBV19, the J call TRBJ1-5; TRBD1 matches 7 bases. The germline V gene encodes CDR1 LNHDA and CDR2 SQIVND (reference sequence). The CDR3 length is 13 residues. Losses at the gene ends were 6 bases for V and 7 bases for J; bases not matched to a gene: 6. The CDR3 DNA is TGTGCCAGTAGACTCCGGGACAGACAGCCCCAGCATTTT. It encodes CASRLRDRQPQHF.

The chain couples TRBV5-6 to TRBJ1-5; D call uncertain. Per germline, CDR1 SGHDT and CDR2 YYEEEE. This CDR3 has 13 amino acids. V lost 1 base to trimming and J lost 4 bases, with 6 bases between them. This CDR3 is CASSLTGNQPQHF. In nucleotides, the CDR3 is TGTGCCAGCAGCTTGACGGGTAATCAGCCCCAGCATTTT.

The chain combines TRBV19 with TRBJ1-2; 9 bases are a match to TRBD1. Looked up from germline, CDR1 is LNHDA and CDR2 is SQIVND (reference sequence). The ends lost 5 bases at V and 6 bases at J; junction bases unmatched: 4. CDR3 length: 13 residues. The DNA for the CDR3 is TGTGCCAGTAGTCATACAGGGGGCGATGGCTACACCTTC. Amino acids: CASSHTGGDGYTF.

This chain links TRBV19 with TRBJ1-1, with a possible D match to TRBD1 (6 bases). Germline V gene sequence: CDR1 LNHDA, CDR2 SQIVND (reference sequence). Trimming removed 3 bases from V and 5 bases from J, with 7 bases in between. The CDR3 runs to 12 residues. CDR3 sequence: CASSIRGTEAFF. CDR3 sequence (DNA): TGTGCCAGTAGTATCAGGGGAACTGAAGCTTTCTTT.